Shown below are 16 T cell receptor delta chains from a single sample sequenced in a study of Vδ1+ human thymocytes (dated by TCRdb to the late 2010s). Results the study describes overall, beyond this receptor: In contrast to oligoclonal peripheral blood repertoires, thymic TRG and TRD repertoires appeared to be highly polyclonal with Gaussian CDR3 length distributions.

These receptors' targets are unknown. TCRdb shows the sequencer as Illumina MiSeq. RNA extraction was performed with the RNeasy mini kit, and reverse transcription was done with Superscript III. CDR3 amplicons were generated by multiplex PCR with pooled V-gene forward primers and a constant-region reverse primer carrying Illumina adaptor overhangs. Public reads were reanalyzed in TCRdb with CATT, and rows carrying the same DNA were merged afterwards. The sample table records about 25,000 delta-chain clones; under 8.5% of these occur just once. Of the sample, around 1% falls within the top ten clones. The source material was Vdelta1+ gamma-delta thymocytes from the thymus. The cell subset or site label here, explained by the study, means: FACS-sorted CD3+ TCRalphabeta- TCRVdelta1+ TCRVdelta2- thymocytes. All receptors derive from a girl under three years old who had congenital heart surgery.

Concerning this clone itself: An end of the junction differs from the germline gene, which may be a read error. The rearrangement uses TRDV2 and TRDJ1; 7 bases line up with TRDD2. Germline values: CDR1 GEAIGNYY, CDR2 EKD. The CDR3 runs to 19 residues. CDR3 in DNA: TGTGCCTGTGACGCACCAAAGATTTCCTACGTCCCTACTACCGATAGACTCATCTTT. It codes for CACDAPKISYVPTTDRLIF.

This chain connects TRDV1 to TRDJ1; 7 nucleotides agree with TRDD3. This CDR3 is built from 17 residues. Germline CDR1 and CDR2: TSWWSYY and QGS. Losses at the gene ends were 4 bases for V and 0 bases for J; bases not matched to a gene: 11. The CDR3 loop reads CALGVTRVGDYTDKLIF. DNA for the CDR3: TGTGCTCTTGGGGTTACCAGGGTGGGGGACTACACCGATAAACTCATCTTT.

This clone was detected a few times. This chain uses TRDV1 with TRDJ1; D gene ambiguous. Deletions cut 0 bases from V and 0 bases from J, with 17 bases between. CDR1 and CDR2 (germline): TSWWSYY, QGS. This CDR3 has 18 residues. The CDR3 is CALGELALVGRYTDKLIF. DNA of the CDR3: TGTGCTCTTGGGGAACTAGCCCTCGTGGGAAGGTACACCGATAAACTCATCTTT.

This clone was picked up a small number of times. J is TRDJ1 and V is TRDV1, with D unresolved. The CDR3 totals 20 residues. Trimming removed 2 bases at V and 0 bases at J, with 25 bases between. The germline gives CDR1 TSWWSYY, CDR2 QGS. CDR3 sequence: CALGESSLRSDYPDTDKLIF. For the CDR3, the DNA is TGTGCTCTTGGGGAAAGTAGTCTGCGATCAGACTACCCGGACACCGATAAACTCATCTTT.

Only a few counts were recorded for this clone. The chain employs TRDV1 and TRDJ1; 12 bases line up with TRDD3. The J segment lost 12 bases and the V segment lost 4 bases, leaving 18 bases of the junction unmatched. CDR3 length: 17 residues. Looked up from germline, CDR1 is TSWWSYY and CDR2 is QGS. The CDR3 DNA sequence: TGTGCTCTTGGGGGGGCCTTCCCTGGGGGATACGGATCATTATTCATCTTT. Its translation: CALGGAFPGGYGSLFIF.

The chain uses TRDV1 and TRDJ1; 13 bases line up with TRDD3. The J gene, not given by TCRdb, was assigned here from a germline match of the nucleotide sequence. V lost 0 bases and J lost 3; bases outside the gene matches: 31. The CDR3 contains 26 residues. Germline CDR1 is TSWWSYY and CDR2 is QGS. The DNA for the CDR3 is TGTGCTCTTGGGGAACTAGCGGCGGGAACGGAGTCGGGCGACTGGGGGATACGTGAACGTTCCGATAAACTCATCTTT. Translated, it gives CALGELAAGTESGDWGIRERSDKLIF.

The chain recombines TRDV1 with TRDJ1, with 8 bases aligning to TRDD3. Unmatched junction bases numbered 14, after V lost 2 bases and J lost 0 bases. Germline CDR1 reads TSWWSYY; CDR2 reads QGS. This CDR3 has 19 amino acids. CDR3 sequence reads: CALGESCNWGFPYTDKLIF. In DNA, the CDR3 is TGTGCTCTTGGGGAATCGTGCAACTGGGGGTTCCCGTACACCGATAAACTCATCTTT.

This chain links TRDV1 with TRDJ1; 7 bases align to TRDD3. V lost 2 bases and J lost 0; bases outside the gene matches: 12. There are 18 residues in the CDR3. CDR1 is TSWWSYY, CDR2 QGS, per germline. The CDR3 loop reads CALGEDGLNGGHTDKLIF. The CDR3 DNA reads TGTGCTCTTGGGGAAGATGGACTCAATGGGGGACACACCGATAAACTCATCTTT.

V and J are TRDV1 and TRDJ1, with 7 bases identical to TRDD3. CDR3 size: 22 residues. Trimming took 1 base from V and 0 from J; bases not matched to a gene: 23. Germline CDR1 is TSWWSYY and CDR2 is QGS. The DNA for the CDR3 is TGTGCTCTTGGGGAACGTAACCCCTCAAACCCCAGGGGGATCTCCTACACCGATAAACTCATCTTT. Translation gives CALGERNPSNPRGISYTDKLIF.

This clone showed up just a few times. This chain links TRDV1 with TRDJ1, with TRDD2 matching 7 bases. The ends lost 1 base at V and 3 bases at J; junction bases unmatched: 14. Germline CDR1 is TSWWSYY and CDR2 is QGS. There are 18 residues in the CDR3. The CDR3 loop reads CALGEQSTFLTPPDKLIF. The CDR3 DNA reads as TGTGCTCTTGGGGAACAGTCCACCTTCCTCACCCCGCCCGATAAACTCATCTTT.

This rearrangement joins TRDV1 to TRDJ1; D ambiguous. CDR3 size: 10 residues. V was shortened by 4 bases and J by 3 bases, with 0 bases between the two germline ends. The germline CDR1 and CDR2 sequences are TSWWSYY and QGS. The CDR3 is CALGADKLIF. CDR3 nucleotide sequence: TGTGCTCTTGGGGCCGATAAACTCATCTTT.

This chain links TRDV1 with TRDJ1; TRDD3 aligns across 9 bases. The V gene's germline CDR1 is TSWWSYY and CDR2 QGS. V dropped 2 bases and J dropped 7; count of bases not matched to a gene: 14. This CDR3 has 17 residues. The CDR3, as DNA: TGTGCTCTTGGGGAAATAAATGTCGATCTGGGGGATCCTAAACTCATCTTT. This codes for CALGEINVDLGDPKLIF.

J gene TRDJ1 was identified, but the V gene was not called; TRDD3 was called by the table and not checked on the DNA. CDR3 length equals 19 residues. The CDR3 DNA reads TGTGCTCTTGGGGGGCTACCTTCCCCCTCCGCTGGGGGACCCGATAAACCCATCTTT. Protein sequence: CALGGLPSPSAGGPDKPIF.

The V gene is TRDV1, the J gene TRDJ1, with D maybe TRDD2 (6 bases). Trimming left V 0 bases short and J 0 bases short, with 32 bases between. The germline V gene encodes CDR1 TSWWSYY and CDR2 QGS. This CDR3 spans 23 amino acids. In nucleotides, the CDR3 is TGTGCTCTTGGGGAACTAGATCCCTTTGGTCCTACGGGGGGGTTAGGGTACACCGATAAACTCATCTTT. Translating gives CALGELDPFGPTGGLGYTDKLIF.

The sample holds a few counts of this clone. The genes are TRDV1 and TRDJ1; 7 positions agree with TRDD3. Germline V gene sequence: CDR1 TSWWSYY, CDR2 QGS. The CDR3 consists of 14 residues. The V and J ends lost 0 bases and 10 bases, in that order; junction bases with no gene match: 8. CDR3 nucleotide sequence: TGTGCTCTTGGGGAACTGGGGGATCAGAGGGGACTCATCTTT. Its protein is CALGELGDQRGLIF.

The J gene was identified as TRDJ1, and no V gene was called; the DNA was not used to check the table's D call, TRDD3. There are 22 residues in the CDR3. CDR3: CALGEPPIPPGPGGKYTDKLIF. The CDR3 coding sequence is TGTGCTCTTGGGGAACCGCCTATACCTCCAGGCCCTGGGGGAAAGTACACCGATAAACTCATCTTT.